This TCR beta chain was obtained from a study of blood T cell repertoires in COVID-19. Here immunoSEQ multiplex PCR was the method, and the copy in TCRdb shows in-frame clones only, minus some. The table records about 200,000 clones, approximately 79% of them present only once. In germline, CDR1 is WSHSY, CDR2 SAAADI. Germline trimming cut 7 bases from V and 2 bases from J; bases unmatched to any gene: 4. This CDR3 has 14 residues. The specimen was peripheral blood. The clonotype comes from a human donor in a cohort sampled during active COVID-19. The V call is TRBV10-2, the J call TRBJ2-5, with 10 positions matching TRBD2. CDR3 sequence reads: CASTLAGEQETQYF. CDR3 coding DNA: TGCGCCAGCACGCTAGCGGGAGAGCAAGAGACCCAGTACTTC.